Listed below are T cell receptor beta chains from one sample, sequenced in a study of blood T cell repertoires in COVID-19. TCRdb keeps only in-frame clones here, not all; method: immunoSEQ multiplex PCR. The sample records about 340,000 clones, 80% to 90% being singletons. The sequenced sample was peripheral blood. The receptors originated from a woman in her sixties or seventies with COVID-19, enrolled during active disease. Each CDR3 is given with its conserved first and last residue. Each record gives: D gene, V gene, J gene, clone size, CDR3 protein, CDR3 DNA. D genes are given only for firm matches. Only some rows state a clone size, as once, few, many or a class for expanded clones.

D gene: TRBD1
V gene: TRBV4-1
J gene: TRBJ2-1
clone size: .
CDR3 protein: CASSHFLRQGADNEQFF
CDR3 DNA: TGCGCCAGCAGCCACTTCCTTCGACAGGGGGCAGATAATGAGCAGTTCTTC

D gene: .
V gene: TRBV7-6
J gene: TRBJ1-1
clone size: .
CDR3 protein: CASSLTRNTEAFF
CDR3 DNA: TGTGCCAGCAGCTTAACGAGAAACACTGAAGCTTTCTTT

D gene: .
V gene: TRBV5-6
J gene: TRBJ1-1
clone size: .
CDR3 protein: CASSFRDTTEAFF
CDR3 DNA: TGTGCCAGCAGCTTCAGGGATACCACTGAAGCTTTCTTT

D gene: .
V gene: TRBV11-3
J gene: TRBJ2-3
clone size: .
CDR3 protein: CASSHENTQYF
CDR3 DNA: TGTGCCAGCAGCCACGAGAATACGCAGTATTTT

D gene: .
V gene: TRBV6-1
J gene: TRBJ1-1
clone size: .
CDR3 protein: CASTERRLLNTEAFF
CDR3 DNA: TGTGCCAGCACTGAACGACGACTTCTGAACACTGAAGCTTTCTTT

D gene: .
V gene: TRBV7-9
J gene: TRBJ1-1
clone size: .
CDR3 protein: CALSVRGTPEAFF
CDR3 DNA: TGTGCCCTCTCAGTCCGGGGGACCCCTGAAGCTTTCTTT

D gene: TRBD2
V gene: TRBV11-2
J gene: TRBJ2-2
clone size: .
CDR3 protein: CASSLGLAGGLTGELFF
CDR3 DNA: TGTGCCAGCAGCTTAGGACTAGCGGGGGGGCTCACCGGGGAGCTGTTTTTT

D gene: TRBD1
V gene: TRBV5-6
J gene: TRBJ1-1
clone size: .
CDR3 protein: CASSLPQGGTEAFF
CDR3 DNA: TGTGCCAGCAGCTTGCCTCAGGGGGGAACTGAAGCTTTCTTT

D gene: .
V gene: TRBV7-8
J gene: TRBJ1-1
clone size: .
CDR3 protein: CASSQRLNTEAFF
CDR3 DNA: TGTGCCAGCAGCCAGCGACTGAACACTGAAGCTTTCTTT

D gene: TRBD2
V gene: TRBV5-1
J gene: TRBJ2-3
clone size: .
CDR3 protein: CASIMGGLAGPSSTDTQYF
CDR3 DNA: TGCGCCAGCATCATGGGGGGGCTAGCGGGGCCCTCTTCCACAGATACGCAGTATTTT

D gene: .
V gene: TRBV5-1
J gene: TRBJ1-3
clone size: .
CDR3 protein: CASSLGDSGNTIYF
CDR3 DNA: TGCGCCAGCAGCCTCGGGGACTCTGGAAACACCATATATTTT

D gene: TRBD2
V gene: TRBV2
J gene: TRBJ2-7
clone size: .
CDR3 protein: CAILGGRYEQYF
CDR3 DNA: TGTGCCATCTTGGGGGGGAGATACGAGCAGTACTTC

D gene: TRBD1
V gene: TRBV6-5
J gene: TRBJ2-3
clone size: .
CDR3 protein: CAIRDRGVDTQYF
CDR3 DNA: TGTGCCATTCGGGACAGAGGGGTAGATACGCAGTATTTT

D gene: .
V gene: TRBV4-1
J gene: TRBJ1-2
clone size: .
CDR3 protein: CASSPPTGLGYTF
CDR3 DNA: TGCGCCAGCAGCCCCCCTACAGGGCTCGGCTACACCTTC

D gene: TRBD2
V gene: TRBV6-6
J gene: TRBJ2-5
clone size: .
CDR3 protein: CASSYLAGGPLVTQYF
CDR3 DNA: TGTGCCAGCAGTTACTTGGCGGGGGGGCCATTAGTGACCCAGTACTTC

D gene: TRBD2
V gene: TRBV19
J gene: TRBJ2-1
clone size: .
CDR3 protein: CASDLGLNTYNEQFF
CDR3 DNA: TGTGCCAGTGATTTGGGACTAAATACGTACAATGAGCAGTTCTTC

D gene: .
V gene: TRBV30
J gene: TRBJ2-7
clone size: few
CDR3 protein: CAWSAFGGESYEQYF
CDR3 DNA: TGTGCCTGGAGTGCCTTCGGAGGGGAATCCTACGAGCAGTACTTC

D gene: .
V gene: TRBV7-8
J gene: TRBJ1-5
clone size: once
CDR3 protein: CASSLTMIQPQHF
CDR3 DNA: TGTGCCAGCAGCCTAACTATGATCCAGCCCCAGCATTTT

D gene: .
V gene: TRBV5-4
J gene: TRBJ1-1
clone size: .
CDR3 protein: CASSLSQDTEAFF
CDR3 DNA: TGTGCCAGCAGCTTGAGCCAGGACACTGAAGCTTTCTTT

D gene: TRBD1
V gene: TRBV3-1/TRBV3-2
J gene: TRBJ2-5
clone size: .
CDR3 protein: CASSYRGQETQYF
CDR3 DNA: TGTGCCAGCAGTTACAGGGGGCAGGAGACCCAGTACTTC

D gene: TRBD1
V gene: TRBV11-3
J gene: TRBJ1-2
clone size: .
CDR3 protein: CASSFGAGTGVYGYTF
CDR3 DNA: TGTGCCAGCAGCTTTGGGGCCGGGACAGGGGTATATGGCTACACCTTC

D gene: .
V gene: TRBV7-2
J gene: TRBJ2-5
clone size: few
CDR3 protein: CASSWGHRQETQYF
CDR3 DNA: TGTGCCAGCAGTTGGGGCCATCGCCAAGAGACCCAGTACTTC

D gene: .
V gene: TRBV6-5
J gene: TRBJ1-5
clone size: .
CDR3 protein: CASSYSNGQPQHF
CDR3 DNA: TGTGCCAGCAGTTACTCGAACGGTCAGCCCCAGCATTTT

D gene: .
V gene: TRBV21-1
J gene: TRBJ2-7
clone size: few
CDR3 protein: CASSNGHEQYF
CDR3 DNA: TGTGCCAGCAGCAATGGGCACGAGCAGTACTTC

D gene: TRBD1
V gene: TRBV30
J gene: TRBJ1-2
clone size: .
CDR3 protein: CAWSTGQGNGYTF
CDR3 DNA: TGTGCCTGGAGTACCGGACAGGGGAATGGCTACACCTTC

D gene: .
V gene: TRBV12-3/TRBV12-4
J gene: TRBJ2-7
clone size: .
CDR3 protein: CASSWAGSYEQYF
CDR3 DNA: TGTGCCAGCAGTTGGGCAGGGTCCTACGAGCAGTACTTC

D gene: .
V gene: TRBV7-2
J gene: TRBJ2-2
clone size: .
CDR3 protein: CASSFAVGGTSGELFF
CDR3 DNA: TGTGCCAGCAGTTTCGCAGTAGGAGGGACCTCCGGGGAGCTGTTTTTT

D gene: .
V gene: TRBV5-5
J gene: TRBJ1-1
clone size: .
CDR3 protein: CASSLLTENTEAFF
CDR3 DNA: TGTGCCAGCAGCTTGTTGACAGAGAACACTGAAGCTTTCTTT

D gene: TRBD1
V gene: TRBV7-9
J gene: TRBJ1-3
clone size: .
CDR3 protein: CASSFPTGTGNTIYF
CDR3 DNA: TGTGCCAGCAGCTTCCCGACAGGGACTGGAAACACCATATATTTT

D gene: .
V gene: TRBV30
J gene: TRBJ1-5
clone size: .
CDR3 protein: CAWSGGGPNQPQHF
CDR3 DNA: TGTGCCTGGAGTGGAGGAGGCCCAAATCAGCCCCAGCATTTT

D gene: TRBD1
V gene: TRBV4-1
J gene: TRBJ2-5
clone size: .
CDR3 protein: CASSQPGQGKETQYF
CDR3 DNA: TGCGCCAGCAGCCAGCCGGGACAGGGTAAAGAGACCCAGTACTTC

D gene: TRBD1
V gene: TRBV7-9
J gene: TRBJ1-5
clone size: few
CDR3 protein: CASSWDRDQPQHF
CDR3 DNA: TGTGCCAGCAGCTGGGACAGAGATCAGCCCCAGCATTTT

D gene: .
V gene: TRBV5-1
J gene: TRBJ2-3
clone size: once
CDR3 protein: CASSTGDFPKSDTQYF
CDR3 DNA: TGCGCCAGCAGCACGGGGGACTTTCCAAAATCGGATACGCAGTATTTT

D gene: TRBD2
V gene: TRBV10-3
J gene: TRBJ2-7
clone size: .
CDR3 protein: CAISESSGGYEQYF
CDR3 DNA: TGTGCCATCAGTGAGTCTAGCGGGGGTTACGAGCAGTACTTC

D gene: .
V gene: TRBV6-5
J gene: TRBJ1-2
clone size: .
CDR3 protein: CASRNNRAAYGYTF
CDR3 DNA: TGTGCCAGCAGAAATAACAGGGCTGCCTATGGCTACACCTTC

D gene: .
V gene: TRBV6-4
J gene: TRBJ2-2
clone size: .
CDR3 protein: CASSPGYTGELFF
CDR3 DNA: TGTGCCAGCAGCCCGGGATACACCGGGGAGCTGTTTTTT

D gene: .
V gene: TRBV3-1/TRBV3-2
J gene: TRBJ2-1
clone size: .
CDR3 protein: CASNPRQSGEYNEQFF
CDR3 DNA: TGTGCCAGCAACCCTCGACAATCGGGAGAGTACAATGAGCAGTTCTTC

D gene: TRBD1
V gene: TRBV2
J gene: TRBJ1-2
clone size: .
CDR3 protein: CASRWDRNYGYTF
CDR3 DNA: TGTGCCAGCAGGTGGGACAGAAACTATGGCTACACCTTC

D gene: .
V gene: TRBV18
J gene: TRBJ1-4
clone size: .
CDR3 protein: CASSPPGTRGANEKLFF
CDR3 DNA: TGTGCCAGCTCACCACCGGGTACCCGAGGTGCTAATGAAAAACTGTTTTTT

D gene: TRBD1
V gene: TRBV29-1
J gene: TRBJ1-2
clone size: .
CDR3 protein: CSVADRAGYGYTF
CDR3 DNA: TGCAGCGTGGCGGACAGGGCGGGCTATGGCTACACCTTC

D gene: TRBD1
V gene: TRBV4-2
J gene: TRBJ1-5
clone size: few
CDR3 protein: CASSQRTGEHPQPQHF
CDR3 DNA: TGTGCCAGCAGCCAACGGACAGGGGAACATCCCCAGCCCCAGCATTTT

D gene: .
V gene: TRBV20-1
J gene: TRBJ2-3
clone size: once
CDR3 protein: CSASPGSSTDTQYF
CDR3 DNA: TGCAGTGCTAGTCCCGGTTCTAGCACAGATACGCAGTATTTT

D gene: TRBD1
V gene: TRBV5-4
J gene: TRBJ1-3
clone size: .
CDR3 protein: CASSATGRGNTIYF
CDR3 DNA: TGTGCCAGCAGCGCGACAGGGAGGGGAAACACCATATATTTT

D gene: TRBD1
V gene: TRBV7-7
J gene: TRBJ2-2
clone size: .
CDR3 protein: CASSFITGGTGELFF
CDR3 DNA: TGTGCCAGCAGCTTCATTACAGGGGGCACCGGGGAGCTGTTTTTT

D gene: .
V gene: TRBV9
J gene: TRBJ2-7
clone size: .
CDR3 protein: CASSPPTSYEQYF
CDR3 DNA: TGTGCCAGCAGCCCACCTACTTCTTACGAGCAGTACTTC

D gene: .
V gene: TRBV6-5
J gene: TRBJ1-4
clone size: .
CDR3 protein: CASRKSVATNEKLFF
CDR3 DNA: TGTGCCAGCAGAAAAAGCGTTGCAACTAATGAAAAACTGTTTTTT

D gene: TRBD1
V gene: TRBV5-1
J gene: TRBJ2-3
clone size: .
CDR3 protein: CASSKRTGGVSTDTQYF
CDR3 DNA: TGCGCCAGCAGCAAGAGGACAGGGGGCGTAAGCACAGATACGCAGTATTTT

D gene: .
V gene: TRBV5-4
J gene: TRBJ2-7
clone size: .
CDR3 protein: CASSSSSYEQYF
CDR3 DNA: TGTGCCAGCAGCTCCAGCTCCTACGAGCAGTACTTC

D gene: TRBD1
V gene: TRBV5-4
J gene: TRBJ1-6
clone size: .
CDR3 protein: CASSQGGFNSPLHF
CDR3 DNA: TGTGCCAGCAGCCAGGGGGGATTTAATTCACCCCTCCACTTT

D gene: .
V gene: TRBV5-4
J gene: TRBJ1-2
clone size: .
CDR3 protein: CASSLGLKDSLYGYTF
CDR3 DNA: TGTGCCAGCAGCTTGGGGTTAAAGGACAGTCTATATGGCTACACCTTC